This entry lists 9 T cell receptor beta chains sequenced from one sample in a study of blood T cell repertoires in COVID-19. Assay used: immunoSEQ multiplex PCR; TCRdb lists only in-frame clones, some missing. The top ten clones hold around 9.9% of a sample with roughly 98,000 clones, 70% to 85% of them seen once. What was sequenced was peripheral blood. The receptors originated from a man aged 65-85 years with active or convalescent COVID-19.

The chain carries TRBV11-2 and TRBJ2-5, with D hard to call. Trimming pared 5 bases from V and 3 bases from J, leaving 7 bases between. Germline CDR1 is SGHAT and CDR2 is FQNNGV. This CDR3 is 12 amino acids long. The CDR3 loop reads CASSGPKETQYF. CDR3 coding DNA: TGTGCCAGCAGCGGGCCAAAAGAGACCCAGTACTTC.

The rearrangement links TRBV5-1 to TRBJ1-6; D possibly corresponds to TRBD1 (5 bases). The CDR3 totals 15 residues. The V end lost 3 bases, the J end lost 9 bases, and 16 bases lay between the germline ends. Germline V gene data show CDR1 as SGHRS and CDR2 as YFSETQ. CDR3 loop: CASSSTGTIGSPLHF. In DNA, the CDR3 is TGCGCCAGCAGCTCTACTGGGACTATAGGTTCACCCCTCCACTTT.

The chain employs TRBV6-5 and TRBJ2-7; 7 nucleotides line up with TRBD1. This CDR3 is 14 amino acids long. Germline lookup yields CDR1 MNHEY and CDR2 SVGAGI. V lost 7 bases to trimming and J lost 1 base; unmatched junction nucleotides: 7. CDR3 in amino acids: CASTFDRVSYEQYF. The CDR3 DNA sequence: TGTGCCAGCACCTTCGACAGGGTGTCCTACGAGCAGTACTTC.

This clone has more than one count but fewer than ten. The chain couples TRBV4-3 to TRBJ1-1, with D possibly TRBD1 on 5 matching bases. CDR3 length: 15 residues. Looked up from germline, CDR1 is LGHNA and CDR2 is YSLEER. V lost 1 base and J lost 3, with 12 bases in between. The CDR3 loop is CASSQGGVFDTEAFF. CDR3 DNA sequence: TGCGCCAGCAGCCAAGGGGGGGTATTTGACACTGAAGCTTTCTTT.

The chain employs TRBV12-5 and TRBJ1-1; D remains unclear. From germline, CDR1 is LGHNT and CDR2 FRNRAP. Trimming took off 6 bases at V and 9 bases at J, with 8 bases between the two ends. The CDR3 length is 10 residues. In DNA form, the CDR3 reads TGTGCTAGTGGAAATAATCAAGCTTTCTTT. Its translation is CASGNNQAFF.

The J gene is TRBJ1-5, the V gene TRBV6-6; 9 nucleotides agree with TRBD1. The CDR3 extends over 14 amino acids. Germline V lookup: CDR1 MNHNY, CDR2 SVGAGI (reference sequence). J gave up 4 bases and V 2 bases, and 0 bases lay outside the gene matches. For the CDR3, the DNA is TGTGCCAGCAGTTACGGGACAGGGAATCAGCCCCAGCATTTT. Its translation: CASSYGTGNQPQHF.

The chain links TRBV5-4 to TRBJ2-3, with 11 bases aligning to TRBD2. V dropped 2 bases and J dropped 2; count of bases not matched to a gene: 4. Germline values: CDR1 SGHNT, CDR2 YYREEE (reference sequence). This CDR3 contains 16 residues. CDR3 nucleotide sequence: TGTGCCAGCAGCTTAGGACTAGCGGGTTCCACAGATACGCAGTATTTT. It is translated as CASSLGLAGSTDTQYF. The full variable domain, with the rest looked up from reference TRBV5-4 and TRBJ2-3, is ETGVTQSPTHLIKTRGQQVTLRCSSQSGHNTVSWYQQALGQGPQFIFQYYREEENGRGNFPPRFSGLQFPNYSSELNVNALELDDSALYLCASSLGLAGSTDTQYFGPGTRLTVL.

The rearrangement joins TRBV6-6 to TRBJ2-3; D call uncertain. The CDR3 has 12 residues. Germline-derived CDR1 and CDR2 are MNHNY and SVGAGI (reference sequence). Trimming removed 2 bases at V and 3 bases at J, with 3 bases between. Here the CDR3 reads CASSYTTDTQYF. In DNA, the CDR3 is TGTGCCAGCAGTTACACTACAGATACGCAGTATTTT.

V is TRBV2 and J is TRBJ1-3; weak D call: TRBD1 (6 bases). V was shortened by 7 bases and J by 4 bases, with 14 bases between the two germline ends. The CDR3 totals 14 residues. The V gene's germline CDR1 is SNHLY and CDR2 FYNNEI. This CDR3 reads CASNGQGYGNTIYF. The DNA for the CDR3 is TGTGCCAGCAACGGGCAGGGGTACGGAAACACCATATATTTT.